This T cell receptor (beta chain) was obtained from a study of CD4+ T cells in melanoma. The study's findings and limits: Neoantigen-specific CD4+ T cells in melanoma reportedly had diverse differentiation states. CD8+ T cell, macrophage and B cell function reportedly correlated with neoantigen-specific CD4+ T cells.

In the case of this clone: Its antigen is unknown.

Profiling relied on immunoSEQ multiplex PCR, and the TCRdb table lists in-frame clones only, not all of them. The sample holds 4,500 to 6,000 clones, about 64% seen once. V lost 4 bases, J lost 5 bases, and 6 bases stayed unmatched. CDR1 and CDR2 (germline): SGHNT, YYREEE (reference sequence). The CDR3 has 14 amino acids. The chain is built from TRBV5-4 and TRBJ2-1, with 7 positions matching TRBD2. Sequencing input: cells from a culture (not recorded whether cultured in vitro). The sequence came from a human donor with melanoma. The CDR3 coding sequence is TGTGCCAGCAGCACCCGGGACTACAACAATGAGCAGTTCTTC. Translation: CASSTRDYNNEQFF. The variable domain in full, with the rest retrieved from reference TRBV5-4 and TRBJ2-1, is ETGVTQSPTHLIKTRGQQVTLRCSSQSGHNTVSWYQQALGQGPQFIFQYYREEENGRGNFPPRFSGLQFPNYSSELNVNALELDDSALYLCASSTRDYNNEQFFGPGTRLTVL.